This passage covers 20 T cell receptor beta chains from one sample sequenced in a study of regulatory and conventional T cells in RAG deficiency. Regulatory T cells were sorted from blood as CD4+ CD25-high CD127-low cells. The assay was immunoSEQ multiplex PCR, and TCRdb's table has in-frame clones only and misses some. The table includes 8,000 to 10,000 clones, 89% detected once. This same sample was also taken into another study, of regulatory T cells. Per that study: Amplification used 52 TRBV primers and 13 TRBJ primers.

The sample consisted of Tregs sorted from blood. The origin of the receptors is a human donor in good health.

This sequence joins TRBV19 and TRBJ1-5; possible D gene TRBD1, 6 bases. Trimming removed 4 bases at V and 5 bases at J, with 9 bases between. The CDR3 runs 13 residues. In germline, CDR1 is LNHDA, CDR2 SQIVND (reference sequence). The CDR3 reads CASSRAGDQPQHF. Here the CDR3 DNA reads TGTGCCAGTAGTAGGGCAGGGGATCAGCCCCAGCATTTT.

The V gene is TRBV10-3, the J gene TRBJ1-2, with 7 bases identical to TRBD1. Germline V gene lookup returns CDR1 ENHRY and CDR2 SYGVKD. The CDR3 loop spans 15 amino acids. J lost 5 bases, V lost 3 bases, and 9 bases had no gene match. The CDR3 is CAISDTGAVNYGYTF. CDR3 nucleotides: TGTGCCATCAGTGACACAGGGGCGGTGAATTATGGCTACACCTTC.

The chain uses TRBV5-1 and TRBJ2-5; 9 nucleotides match TRBD2. Trimming at V came to 4 bases and at J to 6 bases, leaving 10 bases not matched to a gene. Looked up from germline, CDR1 is SGHRS and CDR2 is YFSETQ. CDR3 length equals 15 residues. The CDR3 nucleotides are TGCGCCAGCAGCAGGGGGACTAGCTTGAGAAAGACCCAGTACTTC. Translated, it gives CASSRGTSLRKTQYF.

The V call is TRBV4-1, the J call TRBJ1-5; D is unclear. Deletions cut 0 bases from V and 1 base from J, with 13 bases between. The CDR3 totals 17 residues. CDR1 is MGHRA and CDR2 is YSYEKL in the germline V gene. The CDR3, as DNA: TGCGCCAGCAGCCAAGAGAAAGGGATCTTCAGCAATCAGCCCCAGCATTTT. It translates to CASSQEKGIFSNQPQHF.

The rearrangement joins TRBV27 to TRBJ1-1, with D perhaps TRBD1 (6 bases). With 2 bases removed from V and 4 bases from J, the gap between germline ends came to 8 bases. CDR3 size: 13 residues. Germline lookup yields CDR1 MNHEY and CDR2 SMNVEV (reference sequence). The CDR3 region is CASSLIRGTEAFF. Written as DNA, the CDR3 is TGTGCCAGCAGTTTAATCAGGGGCACTGAAGCTTTCTTT.

This rearrangement joins TRBV10-2 to TRBJ2-7; 8 nucleotides line up with TRBD2. The V gene's germline CDR1 is WSHSY and CDR2 SAAADI. With 6 bases clipped from V and 2 bases from J, the junction kept 12 bases outside the gene matches. This CDR3 has 16 amino acids. CDR3 sequence reads: CASRGSGGERTYEQYF. The DNA for the CDR3 is TGCGCCAGCAGGGGGTCGGGGGGGGAGCGAACCTACGAGCAGTACTTC.

V usage is TRBV14 and J usage is TRBJ1-3; D gene unclear. This CDR3 has 18 residues. From germline, CDR1 is SGHDN and CDR2 FVKESK. V gave up 2 bases and J gave up 0 bases, with 17 bases separating them. The CDR3 coding sequence is TGTGCCAGCAGCCAAAGGGTACCGCTTAACTACTCTGGAAACACCATATATTTT. It encodes CASSQRVPLNYSGNTIYF.

V is TRBV6-1 and J is TRBJ2-3, with D maybe TRBD1 (5 bases). The CDR3 is 14 residues long. Germline CDR1 reads MNHNS; CDR2 reads SASEGT. Trimming left V 5 bases short and J 2 bases short, with 11 bases between. The CDR3 coding sequence is TGTGCCAGCAGTAGACAGCAGTCCACAGATACGCAGTATTTT. Its protein product is CASSRQQSTDTQYF.

The chain joins TRBV5-4 to TRBJ1-2; tentative D call: TRBD1 (6 bases). Germline lookup yields CDR1 SGHNT and CDR2 YYREEE (reference sequence). V lost 2 bases, J lost 7 bases, and 15 bases lay in between. The CDR3 is 14 residues long. The CDR3 region has the DNA TGTGCCAGCAGCTTCGGTCAGGGGTCTTTTGGCTACACCTTC. It codes for CASSFGQGSFGYTF.

This clone came up a few times. The V call is TRBV6-6, the J call TRBJ1-2; possibly TRBD1 for D (6 bases). Germline V CDR1 and CDR2: MNHNY, SVGAGI (reference sequence). Trimming stripped 8 bases from V and 7 bases from J, with 23 bases between. The CDR3 spans 15 residues. CDR3 amino acids: CASGLRPRGLGGYTF. CDR3 coding DNA: TGTGCCAGCGGGCTTCGACCGCGGGGGCTGGGTGGCTACACCTTC.

This clone appeared once. This sample also contains other DNA sequences that code for the same CDR3. V is TRBV5-6 and J is TRBJ2-5; possibly TRBD2 for D (6 bases). The CDR3 is 15 residues long. The V end was cut by 0 bases, the J end by 5 bases, with 14 bases between. Germline V gene sequence: CDR1 SGHDT, CDR2 YYEEEE. The CDR3 coding sequence is TGTGCCAGCAGCTTGGGGGGCGGAGGGGTGGAGACCCAGTACTTC. It codes for CASSLGGGGVETQYF.

The V gene is TRBV6-5, the J gene TRBJ2-6, with D maybe TRBD1 (6 bases). CDR3 size: 13 residues. V shed 5 bases and J shed 5 bases, with 7 bases lying between them. Germline loops: CDR1 MNHEY, CDR2 SVGAGI. The CDR3 here is CASSRDRANVLTF. Written as DNA, the CDR3 is TGTGCCAGCAGTAGGGACAGGGCCAACGTCCTGACTTTC.

V is TRBV9 and J is TRBJ2-5; TRBD2 aligns across 13 bases. This CDR3 is 16 amino acids long. V was pared by 1 base and J by 2 bases, with 2 bases of the junction left unmatched. Germline V lookup: CDR1 SGDLS, CDR2 YYNGEE. CDR3 protein: CASSVTGLAGQETQYF. CDR3 DNA sequence: TGTGCCAGCAGCGTAACGGGACTAGCGGGGCAAGAGACCCAGTACTTC. Drawing the rest from reference TRBV9 and TRBJ2-5, the complete variable domain is DSGVTQTPKHLITATGQRVTLRCSPRSGDLSVYWYQQSLDQGLQFLIQYYNGEERAKGNILERFSAQQFPDLHSELNLSSLELGDSALYFCASSVTGLAGQETQYFGPGTRLLVL.

The CDR3 region is CASNRDNNQPQHF. The CDR3 DNA reads as TGTGCCAGCAACCGGGACAACAATCAGCCCCAGCATTTT. V is TRBV6-6 and J is TRBJ1-5; D is perhaps TRBD1 (6 bases). V lost 7 bases and J 3 bases, leaving 10 bases between the germline ends. Germline V gene lookup returns CDR1 MNHNY and CDR2 SVGAGI (reference sequence). This CDR3 comprises 13 residues.

The chain combines TRBV19 with TRBJ2-1, with D possibly TRBD2 on 7 matching bases. CDR1 is LNHDA, CDR2 SQIVND, per germline (reference sequence). The V end lost 9 bases, the J end lost 3 bases, and 18 bases lay between the germline ends. The CDR3 consists of 15 residues. The CDR3 loop is CASLPGGGNYNEQFF. The CDR3 DNA reads TGTGCCAGCCTCCCGGGCGGGGGCAACTACAATGAGCAGTTCTTC. Supplemented by reference TRBV19 and TRBJ2-1, the full variable domain reads DGGITQSPKYLFRKEGQNVTLSCEQNLNHDAMYWYRQDPGQGLRLIYYSQIVNDFQKGDIAEGYSVSREKKESFPLTVTSAQKNPTAFYLCASLPGGGNYNEQFFGPGTRLTVL.

The V gene is TRBV9, the J gene TRBJ1-1; 7 positions agree with TRBD1. The CDR3 has 15 amino acids. Per the germline V gene, CDR1 is SGDLS and CDR2 is YYNGEE. The V and J ends lost 4 bases and 2 bases, in that order; junction bases with no gene match: 8. The CDR3 DNA is TGTGCCAGCAGCCCCCCGGGACAGATTAACACTGAAGCTTTCTTT. Translation gives CASSPPGQINTEAFF.

The chain links TRBV5-6 to TRBJ2-1; no definite D call. CDR3 length: 11 residues. The germline V and J ends were trimmed by 1 base and 16 bases, with 12 bases remaining between them. Germline CDR1 SGHDT, CDR2 YYEEEE. This CDR3 reads CASSLHGPNFF. As DNA, the CDR3 is TGTGCCAGCAGCTTGCACGGACCGAACTTCTTC.

This clone was seen a single time. The gene calls are TRBV5-1 and TRBJ2-5, with 12 bases matching TRBD2. The V segment lost 2 bases and the J segment 5 bases; nucleotides outside the gene matches: 1. The CDR3 totals 14 residues. CDR1 and CDR2 (germline): SGHRS, YFSETQ. CDR3 nucleotide sequence: TGCGCCAGCAGCTTCGGACTAGCGGGGGAGACCCAGTACTTC. Protein product: CASSFGLAGETQYF.

The rearrangement links TRBV6-1 to TRBJ2-3; 7 bases map to TRBD1. CDR1 is MNHNS, CDR2 SASEGT, per germline. This CDR3 spans 15 amino acids. After removal of 6 bases from V and 11 bases from J, the junction contained 17 bases not matched to a gene. The CDR3 sequence is CASSEPGQTKVMQYF. The CDR3 region has the DNA TGTGCCAGCAGCGAACCGGGACAGACGAAAGTGATGCAGTATTTT.

V and J are TRBV5-1 and TRBJ2-2; 7 positions match TRBD1. Germline V gene lookup returns CDR1 SGHRS and CDR2 YFSETQ. J was trimmed by 8 bases and V by 4 bases; bases with no gene match: 11. This CDR3 contains 15 residues. CDR3 protein: CASSPRTGSGGELFF. CDR3 sequence (DNA): TGCGCCAGCAGCCCGAGGACAGGATCTGGGGGGGAGCTGTTTTTT.